This T cell receptor beta chain was identified during a study of T cell repertoires in cytomegalovirus infection. This clonotype has a count of ten or more. From the reads, TCRdb called clonotypes with MiXCR, one entry per CDR3 protein. This table holds 150,000 to 200,000 distinct CDR3 sequences, 14% found once. The CDR3 covers 17 residues. V was pared by 5 bases and J by 8 bases, with 11 bases of the junction left unmatched. CDR1 and CDR2 from the germline V gene are SGHVS and FQNEAQ. Sequenced material: PBMCs. V usage is TRBV7-8 and J usage is TRBJ2-1, with 14 bases identical to TRBD2. The clonotype was recovered from a human donor in good health (CMV status not recorded). Some clones in this sample may be carry-over from other donors' samples. CDR3 coding DNA: TGTGCCAGCAGCAGACGACTAGCGGGAGGGCCGGGCGATGAGCAGTTCTTC. It translates to CASSRRLAGGPGDEQFF.